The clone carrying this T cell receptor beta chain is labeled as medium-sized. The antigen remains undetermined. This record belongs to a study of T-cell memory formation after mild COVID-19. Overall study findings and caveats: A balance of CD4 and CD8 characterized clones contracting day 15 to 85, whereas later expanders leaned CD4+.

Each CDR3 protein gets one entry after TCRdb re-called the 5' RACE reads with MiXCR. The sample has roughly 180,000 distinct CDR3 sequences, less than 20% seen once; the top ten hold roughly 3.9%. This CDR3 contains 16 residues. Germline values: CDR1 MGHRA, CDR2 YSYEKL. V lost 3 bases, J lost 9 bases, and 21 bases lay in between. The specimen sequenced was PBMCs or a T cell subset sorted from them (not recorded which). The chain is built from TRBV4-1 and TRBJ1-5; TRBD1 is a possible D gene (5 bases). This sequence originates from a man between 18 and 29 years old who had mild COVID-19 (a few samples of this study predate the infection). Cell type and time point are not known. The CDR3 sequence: CASSQIDMGLAGPQHF. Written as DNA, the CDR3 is TGCGCCAGCAGCCAGATAGATATGGGGCTGGCGGGGCCCCAGCATTTT.